A single sample gave rise to the 18 T cell receptor beta chains below, sequenced in a study of shared clonotypes between healthy human individuals. Measured with immunoSEQ multiplex PCR; TCRdb has only the in-frame clones, and not every one. The table shows around 1,100,000 clones, with 60% to 85% occurring only once. Sequencing was done on a sample of memory CD4+ T cells from PBMCs. This sample's subset: CD45RA-negative fraction. These receptors were collected from a man aged 18-30 years in good health. Some clones in this sample may be carry-over from other donors' samples.

The V and J genes are TRBV7-9 and TRBJ1-3; D uncertain. This CDR3 has 14 amino acids. V was clipped by 4 bases and J by 3 bases, with 10 bases between them. Germline V gene data show CDR1 as SEHNR and CDR2 as FQNEAQ (reference sequence). The chain's CDR3 is CASSSRAYGNTIYF. Here the CDR3 DNA reads TGTGCCAGCAGCTCACGGGCATATGGAAACACCATATATTTT. Full variable domain (outside the CDR3, taken from reference TRBV7-9 and TRBJ1-3): DTGVSQNPRHKITKRGQNVTFRCDPISEHNRLYWYRQTLGQGPEFLTYFQNEAQLEKSRLLSDRFSAERPKGSFSTLEIQRTEQGDSAMYLCASSSRAYGNTIYFGEGSWLTVV.

To note about this clone: A much more abundant neighbour one base away suggests this may be a read error. The same CDR3 can be traced to other DNA sequences in this sample. The CDR3 DNA reads TGTGCCTGGAGTGTAGTCGGGAACACCATATATTTT. Translation: CAWSVVGNTIYF. The chain employs TRBV30 and TRBJ1-3; D not certain. CDR1 is GTSNPN, CDR2 SVGIG, per germline (reference sequence). The CDR3 consists of 12 residues. V was cut by 0 bases and J by 7 bases, with 7 bases left in between.

This chain joins TRBV30 and TRBJ2-7; TRBD2 is a possible D gene (6 bases). The V gene lost 1 base and the J gene lost 4 bases, with 11 bases spanning the gap. The germline V gene has CDR1 GTSNPN and CDR2 SVGIG (reference sequence). This CDR3 has 13 amino acids. CDR3 sequence: CAWSGGVGYEQYF. As DNA, the CDR3 is TGTGCCTGGAGTGGGGGGGTAGGGTACGAGCAGTACTTC.

This sequence joins TRBV4-1 and TRBJ1-3; tentative D call: TRBD1 (5 bases). CDR3 length: 15 residues. Germline CDR1 is MGHRA and CDR2 is YSYEKL. Trimming removed 2 bases at V and 0 bases at J, with 8 bases between. DNA for the CDR3: TGCGCCAGCAGCCAACAGGGAGTCTCTGGAAACACCATATATTTT. This gives the protein CASSQQGVSGNTIYF.

V and J are TRBV5-1 and TRBJ2-3; 11 bases are shared with TRBD2. CDR3 length equals 16 residues. In germline, CDR1 is SGHRS, CDR2 YFSETQ. J was trimmed by 7 bases and V by 0 bases; bases with no gene match: 7. CDR3 DNA sequence: TGCGCCAGCAGCTTGGGAGTAGGGACTAGCGGTTATACGCAGTATTTT. This sequence encodes CASSLGVGTSGYTQYF.

This CDR3 is CSVGLGMDYGYTF. As DNA, the CDR3 is TGCAGCGTTGGTCTGGGGATGGACTATGGCTACACCTTC. This chain connects TRBV29-1 to TRBJ1-2; no reliable D call. This CDR3 has 13 amino acids. Germline CDR1 reads SQVTM; CDR2 reads ANQGSEA. V gave up 4 bases and J gave up 3 bases, with 12 bases separating them.

The chain recombines TRBV5-1 with TRBJ1-4; 7 bases are shared with TRBD1. This CDR3 is 15 amino acids long. CDR1 is SGHRS, CDR2 YFSETQ, per germline. V dropped 6 bases and J dropped 2; count of bases not matched to a gene: 7. CDR3 nucleotides: TGCGCCAGCAAGATAGACAGGGTTACTAATGAAAAACTGTTTTTT. This codes for CASKIDRVTNEKLFF.

V usage is TRBV7-8 and J usage is TRBJ1-1; D gene uncertain. V lost 0 bases and J lost 4, with 12 bases in between. Germline-derived CDR1 and CDR2 are SGHVS and FQNEAQ. The CDR3 has 15 amino acids. The CDR3 reads CASSLAERRGTEAFF. CDR3 nucleotides: TGTGCCAGCAGCTTAGCGGAGCGGCGGGGCACTGAAGCTTTCTTT.

This rearrangement joins TRBV6-4 to TRBJ1-3; D uncertain. This CDR3 has 10 residues. V gave up 8 bases and J gave up 16 bases, with 15 bases separating them. Germline CDR1 reads MRHNA; CDR2 reads SNTAGT. CDR3: CASRPLALYF. The CDR3 region has the DNA TGTGCCAGCCGACCTCTCGCCCTCTATTTT.

The chain joins TRBV27 to TRBJ2-1; TRBD2 matches 7 bases. V lost 5 bases and J lost 4; bases outside the gene matches: 8. The CDR3 sequence is 15 residues long. The germline gives CDR1 MNHEY, CDR2 SMNVEV (reference sequence). CDR3 DNA: TGTGCCAGCAGTGCTAGCGGTACTAATTACAATGAGCAGTTCTTC. Protein: CASSASGTNYNEQFF.

The chain recombines TRBV11-3 with TRBJ2-2; either TRBD1 or TRBD2 may fit D (5 bases each). The CDR3 is made up of 17 amino acids. Germline loops: CDR1 SGHNT, CDR2 YENEEA. V lost 2 bases and J lost 1, with 14 bases in between. CDR3 residues: CASSLSWGPKNTGELFF. DNA of the CDR3: TGTGCCAGCAGCTTAAGTTGGGGACCCAAGAACACCGGGGAGCTGTTTTTT.

This sequence joins TRBV9 and TRBJ2-3; tentative D call: TRBD1 (6 bases). Trimming pared 2 bases from V and 5 bases from J, leaving 15 bases between. In germline, CDR1 is SGDLS, CDR2 YYNGEE. The CDR3 length is 15 residues. CDR3 coding DNA: TGTGCCAGCAGCGTCCTACAGGGAGTGGGAGATACGCAGTATTTT. This translates into CASSVLQGVGDTQYF.

This chain uses TRBV6-1 with TRBJ1-5; D is unclear. Trimming stripped 2 bases from V and 15 bases from J, with 17 bases between. Germline values: CDR1 MNHNS, CDR2 SASEGT. The CDR3 is 13 residues long. CDR3 sequence reads: CASSENPLRFGHF. CDR3 coding DNA: TGTGCCAGCAGTGAAAATCCCCTTCGCTTCGGGCATTTT.

In this sample, this clone turned up once. This rearrangement joins TRBV14 to TRBJ1-6; D is unclear. In germline, CDR1 is SGHDN, CDR2 FVKESK. The V and J ends lost 0 bases and 3 bases respectively, with 9 bases between them. CDR3 size: 16 residues. CDR3 sequence reads: CASSQEQTIYNSPLHF. As DNA, the CDR3 is TGTGCCAGCAGCCAAGAACAAACAATCTATAATTCACCCCTCCACTTT.

The chain employs TRBV6-1 and TRBJ1-2; D perhaps matches TRBD1 (5 bases). The V and J ends lost 8 bases and 3 bases respectively, with 10 bases between them. The CDR3 runs to 12 residues. Germline CDR1 and CDR2: MNHNS and SASEGT. The chain's CDR3 is CASQRGDYGYTF. As DNA, the CDR3 is TGTGCCAGCCAGAGGGGTGACTATGGCTACACCTTC.

J is TRBJ2-3 and V is TRBV2; D is perhaps TRBD1 (6 bases). This CDR3 region has 14 residues. The V gene lost 8 bases and the J gene lost 6 bases, with 18 bases spanning the gap. The V gene's germline CDR1 is SNHLY and CDR2 FYNNEI. The CDR3 nucleotides are TGTGCCAGCTACCACAGGGCTGGAGTGGATACGCAGTATTTT. Its translation is CASYHRAGVDTQYF.

This chain connects TRBV7-8 to TRBJ1-2; maybe TRBD1 (6 bases). This CDR3 has 15 amino acids. V shed 5 bases and J shed 5 bases, with 18 bases lying between them. Germline CDR1 reads SGHVS; CDR2 reads FQNEAQ. In DNA, the CDR3 is TGTGCCAGCAGCCGCGGGGGGGGCGCAGGATATGGCTACACCTTC. Its protein is CASSRGGGAGYGYTF.

The V and J genes are TRBV7-2 and TRBJ1-2; D gene ambiguous. This CDR3 contains 15 residues. V was pared by 3 bases and J by 8 bases, with 19 bases between. Germline V CDR1 and CDR2: SGHTA, FQGNSA. The CDR3 bases are TGTGCCAGCAGCTTCTCTTCGGCGGAAAGAAGGGGCTACACCTTC. Translation gives CASSFSSAERRGYTF.